This T cell receptor (beta chain) was found in a study of blood T cell repertoires in COVID-19. This clone occurred many times. Individuals drawn from 20 to 25 US areas were about 18 to 90 years old. A COVID-19 case was met by exposed participants within 2 weeks before study entry. Unmatched junction bases numbered 3, after V lost 8 bases and J lost 4 bases. Germline V lookup: CDR1 SGHTA, CDR2 FQGTGA. The CDR3 spans 13 residues. The table came from immunoSEQ multiplex PCR; TCRdb's copy has only in-frame clones and leaves some out. Of 360,000 or so clones listed, about nine tenths are singletons. The chain uses TRBV7-3 and TRBJ2-5; 11 nucleotides agree with TRBD2. The clonotype comes from a woman aged 30 to 39 who had been exposed to COVID-19. Sequencing used PBMCs or T cells enriched from blood (not recorded which). CDR3 sequence: CASSLAGGETQYF. Here the CDR3 DNA reads TGTGCCAGCTCCCTAGCGGGAGGAGAGACCCAGTACTTC.